The rows below give T cell receptor beta chains drawn from one sample of a study of metastatic and nonmetastatic thyroid tumors. TCRdb re-clonotyped the PCR reads via MiXCR. This sample has about 38,000 clones, with 40% to 55% found just once. The sequenced sample was tumor tissue. These receptors came from a male donor with papillary thyroid cancer or a benign thyroid nodule (not recorded which). Some clones in this sample may be carry-over from other donors' samples. CDR3s include the opening cysteine and the closing phenylalanine or tryptophan. Fields, in order: J gene, V gene, clone size, D gene, CDR3 protein, CDR3 DNA. The D gene is left open where the match is weak. Part of the rows lack a size; the others show once, few, many or a class for expanded clones.

>TRBJ1-5|TRBV2|-|TRBD1
CASTPRGQGNQPQHF
TGTGCCAGCACCCCACGGGGACAGGGCAATCAGCCCCAGCATTTT
>TRBJ2-2|TRBV28|few|TRBD2
CALRRGGETGELFF
TGTGCCCTCCGCCGCGGGGGTGAGACCGGGGAGCTGTTTTTT
>TRBJ1-4|TRBV11-2|-|-
CASSEGVEKLFF
TGTGCCAGCAGTGAGGGGGTTGAAAAACTGTTTTTT
>TRBJ2-3|TRBV20-1|-|-
CSAKEGGGTDTQYF
TGCAGTGCTAAAGAGGGGGGGGGCACAGATACGCAGTATTTT
>TRBJ1-4|TRBV11-3|-|-
CASSPRDGKNEKLFF
TGTGCCAGCAGCCCTAGGGACGGTAAAAATGAAAAACTGTTTTTT
>TRBJ1-1|TRBV20-1|-|-
CSARGLGSTAEAFF
TGCAGTGCTAGAGGTTTGGGGAGTACGGCTGAAGCTTTCTTT
>TRBJ1-5|TRBV19|-|-
CASSINRFHDQPQHF
TGTGCCAGTAGTATAAACAGGTTTCACGATCAGCCCCAGCATTTT
>TRBJ2-7|TRBV27|-|TRBD2
CASSPGTSGTSYEQYF
TGTGCCAGCAGTCCCGGGACTAGCGGGACCTCCTACGAGCAGTACTTC
>TRBJ2-2|TRBV9|-|-
CASSKMGDAITGELFF
TGTGCCAGCAGCAAAATGGGGGATGCCATAACCGGGGAGCTGTTTTTT
>TRBJ1-6|TRBV20-1|-|-
CSAGIQGVGSPLHF
TGCAGTGCCGGGATACAGGGCGTAGGATCACCCCTCCACTTT
>TRBJ1-1|TRBV6-1|-|TRBD1
CASRWTGQNTEAFF
TGTGCCAGCAGGTGGACAGGTCAGAACACTGAAGCTTTCTTT
>TRBJ2-1|TRBV11-2|-|-
CASSSGGGAAFF
TGTGCCAGCAGCTCCGGGGGCGGGGCAGCTTTCTTC
>TRBJ2-3|TRBV6-1|-|TRBD2
CASSETSGGPRDTQYF
TGTGCCAGCAGTGAAACTAGCGGGGGCCCCAGAGATACGCAGTATTTT
>TRBJ2-1|TRBV24-1|-|-
CATSDLNRDNEQFF
TGTGCCACCAGTGATTTAAACAGGGACAATGAGCAGTTCTTC
>TRBJ2-2|TRBV6-5|-|-
CASSYHSNTGELFF
TGTGCCAGCAGTTACCACTCGAACACCGGGGAGCTGTTTTTT
>TRBJ1-2|TRBV30|-|-
CAWSPLGPYDGYTF
TGTGCCTGGAGTCCGCTGGGACCGTACGATGGCTACACCTTC
>TRBJ2-7|TRBV5-1|-|-
CASSPLIGQLQGEQYF
TGCGCCAGCAGCCCGTTAATTGGGCAGTTACAAGGGGAGCAGTACTTC
>TRBJ2-5|TRBV27|few|TRBD2
CASSLAFKRDHQETQYF
TGTGCCAGCAGTTTGGCTTTCAAGCGGGACCACCAAGAGACCCAGTACTTC
>TRBJ1-5|TRBV6-2/TRBV6-3|-|-
CASSPEGGGGQPQHF
TGTGCCAGCAGTCCCGAAGGAGGGGGGGGGCAGCCCCAGCATTTT
>TRBJ2-1|TRBV5-1|-|-
CASSLEAAMGDEQFF
TGCGCCAGCAGCTTAGAAGCGGCAATGGGCGATGAGCAGTTCTTC
>TRBJ2-2|TRBV27|few|-
CASSLSEGSANTGELFF
TGTGCCAGCAGTTTATCGGAAGGGAGCGCGAACACCGGGGAGCTGTTTTTT
>TRBJ2-1|TRBV6-2/TRBV6-3|few|TRBD2
CASSRTSGGDWGEQFF
TGTGCCAGCAGCCGCACGAGCGGGGGGGATTGGGGTGAGCAGTTCTTC
>TRBJ1-1|TRBV18|-|-
CASSHDRHTEAFF
TGTGCCAGCTCACACGACAGGCACACTGAAGCTTTCTTT
>TRBJ1-2|TRBV3-1|-|-
CASSQDVGPYGYTF
TGTGCCAGCAGCCAAGATGTCGGTCCCTATGGCTACACCTTC
>TRBJ2-7|TRBV30|-|-
CAWSVRRTDYEQYF
TGTGCCTGGAGTGTCAGGCGGACGGACTACGAGCAGTACTTC
>TRBJ2-7|TRBV7-2|-|-
CASRSSLPYEQYF
TGTGCCAGCAGGTCTAGTCTGCCCTACGAGCAGTACTTC
>TRBJ2-7|TRBV12-3/TRBV12-4|-|-
CASRGTNYEQYF
TGTGCCAGCAGAGGGACGAACTACGAGCAGTACTTC
>TRBJ1-2|TRBV11-2|-|-
CASSFGINYGYTF
TGTGCCAGCAGCTTCGGGATTAACTATGGCTACACCTTC
>TRBJ2-7|TRBV7-2|few|-
CASSLNSYEQYF
TGTGCCAGCAGCCTGAACTCCTACGAGCAGTACTTC
>TRBJ2-3|TRBV11-2|few|-
CASSLASPDTQYF
TGTGCCAGCAGCTTAGCGTCCCCAGATACGCAGTATTTT
>TRBJ2-5|TRBV6-1|few|TRBD1
CAMRQGATETQYF
TGTGCCATGCGGCAGGGGGCGACGGAGACCCAGTACTTC
>TRBJ2-1|TRBV14|-|TRBD2
CASSQEGSSGRARNEQFF
TGTGCCAGCAGCCAAGAAGGGAGTAGCGGGAGGGCCAGGAATGAGCAGTTCTTC
>TRBJ1-1|TRBV20-1|medium-sized|-
CSAIIRSEAFF
TGCAGTGCTATTATTAGGTCTGAAGCTTTCTTT